The rows below give T cell receptor beta chains drawn from one sample of a study of CD8+ T cells in alopecia areata. Generated by immunoSEQ multiplex PCR, the TCRdb table keeps only in-frame clones and is missing some. The repertoire holds 110,000 to 150,000 clones, with 62% as singletons. The sample consisted of CD8+ T cells sorted from blood. The receptors come from a human donor in good health. Each CDR3 is given without its conserved first and last residue. Each record gives: CDR3 protein, J gene, V gene, D gene. D genes are given only for firm matches.

ASSLGAGVGYEQY	TRBJ2-7	TRBV7-8	TRBD2
ASSLETVYGYT	TRBJ1-2	TRBV5-6	-
ASSKGQGGGNEQF	TRBJ2-1	TRBV11-2	TRBD1
ASSLVVGEETQY	TRBJ2-5	TRBV11-2	-
ASSAGSGLAGNEQF	TRBJ2-1	TRBV9	TRBD2
ASSEGWTGMGTEAF	TRBJ1-1	TRBV9	TRBD1
ASSWDRGLNTEAF	TRBJ1-1	TRBV27	TRBD1
ASSYSRGAYNEQF	TRBJ2-1	TRBV6-5	-
SVEGRGDSRSKNIQY	TRBJ2-4	TRBV29-1	-
ASSPSSPPVNEQF	TRBJ2-1	TRBV7-2	-
ASRNTGVAEAF	TRBJ1-1	TRBV5-6	-
ASSSSSGSGANVLT	TRBJ2-6	TRBV5-6	-
ASSPSGAEKY	TRBJ2-7	TRBV4-2	-
ASSITGGNYEQY	TRBJ2-7	TRBV19	-
SVEGGQGSDTQY	TRBJ2-3	TRBV29-1	TRBD1
ASSLSAGGIDYEQY	TRBJ2-7	TRBV27	TRBD1
ASSFYVGQGENTEAF	TRBJ1-1	TRBV5-1	TRBD1
ASSMGTGNTEAF	TRBJ1-1	TRBV19	TRBD1
ASSLAPRGYT	TRBJ1-2	TRBV11-2	-